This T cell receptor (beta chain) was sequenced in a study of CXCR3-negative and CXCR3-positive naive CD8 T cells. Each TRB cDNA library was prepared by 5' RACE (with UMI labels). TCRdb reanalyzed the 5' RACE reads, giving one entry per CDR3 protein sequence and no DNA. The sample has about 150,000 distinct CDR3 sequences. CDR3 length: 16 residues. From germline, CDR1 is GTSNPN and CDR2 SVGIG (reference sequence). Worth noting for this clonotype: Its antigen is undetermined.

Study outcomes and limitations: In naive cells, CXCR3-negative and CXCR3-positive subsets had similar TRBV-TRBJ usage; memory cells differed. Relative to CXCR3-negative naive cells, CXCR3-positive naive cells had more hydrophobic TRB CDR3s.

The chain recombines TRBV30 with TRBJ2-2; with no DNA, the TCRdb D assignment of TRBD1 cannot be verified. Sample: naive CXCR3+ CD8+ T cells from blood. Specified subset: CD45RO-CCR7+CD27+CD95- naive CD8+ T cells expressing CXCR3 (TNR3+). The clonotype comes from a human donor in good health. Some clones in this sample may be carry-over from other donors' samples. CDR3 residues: CAWSTTGEANTGELFF.